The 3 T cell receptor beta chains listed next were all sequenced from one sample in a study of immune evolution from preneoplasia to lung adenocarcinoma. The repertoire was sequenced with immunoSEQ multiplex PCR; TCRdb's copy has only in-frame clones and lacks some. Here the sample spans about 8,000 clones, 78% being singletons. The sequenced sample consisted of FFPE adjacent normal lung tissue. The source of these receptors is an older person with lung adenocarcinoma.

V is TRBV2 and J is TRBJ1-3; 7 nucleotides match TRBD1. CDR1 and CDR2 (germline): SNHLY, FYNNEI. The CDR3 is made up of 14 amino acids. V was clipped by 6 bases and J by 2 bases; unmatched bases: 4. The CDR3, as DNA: TGTGCCAGCAGGAGCGGGACAGCTGGAAACACCATATATTTT. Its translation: CASRSGTAGNTIYF. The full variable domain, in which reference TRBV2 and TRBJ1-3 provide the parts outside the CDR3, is EPEVTQTPSHQVTQMGQEVILRCVPISNHLYFYWYRQILGQKVEFLVSFYNNEISEKSEIFDDQFSVERPDGSNFTLKIRSTKLEDSAMYFCASRSGTAGNTIYFGEGSWLTVV.

The CDR3 nucleotides are TGTGCCAGCAGCTTAGTCCCGGGACAGAATCAGCCCCAGCATTTT. It yields the protein CASSLVPGQNQPQHF. The chain links TRBV7-2 to TRBJ1-5, with 7 bases matching TRBD1. Germline CDR1 and CDR2: SGHTA and FQGNSA. J was trimmed by 4 bases and V by 1 base; bases with no gene match: 4. The CDR3 runs to 15 residues.

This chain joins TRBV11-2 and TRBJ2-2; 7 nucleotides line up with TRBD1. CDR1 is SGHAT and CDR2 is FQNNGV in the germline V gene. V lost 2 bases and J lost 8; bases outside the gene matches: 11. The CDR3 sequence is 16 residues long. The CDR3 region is CASSLRPTGQVGELFF. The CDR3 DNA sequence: TGTGCCAGCAGCTTAAGGCCGACAGGGCAAGTTGGGGAGCTGTTTTTT.